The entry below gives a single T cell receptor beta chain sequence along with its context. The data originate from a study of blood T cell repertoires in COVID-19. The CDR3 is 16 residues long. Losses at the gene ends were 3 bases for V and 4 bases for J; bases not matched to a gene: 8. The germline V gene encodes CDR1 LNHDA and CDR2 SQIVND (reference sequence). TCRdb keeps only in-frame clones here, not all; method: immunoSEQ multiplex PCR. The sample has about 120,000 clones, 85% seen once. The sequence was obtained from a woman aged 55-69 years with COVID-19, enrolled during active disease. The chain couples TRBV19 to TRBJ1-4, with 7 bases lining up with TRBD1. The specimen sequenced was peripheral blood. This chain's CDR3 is CASSMSRDRFNEKLFF. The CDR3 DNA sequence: TGTGCCAGTAGTATGTCCCGGGACAGATTTAATGAAAAACTGTTTTTT.